This T cell receptor (beta chain) was obtained from a study of blood T cell repertoires in COVID-19. Study information: Italy, Spain and the United States were the sources of the convalescent and acute COVID-19 samples. T cells, B-cell-depleted T cells, or PBMCs provided the cDNA or gDNA that served as material.

The CDR3 covers 18 residues. The V and J ends lost 3 bases and 7 bases, in that order; junction bases with no gene match: 18. Germline V gives CDR1 KGHDR, CDR2 SFDVKD. In the original workflow: Researchers report that nucleated cell counts were estimated from reference gene primer amplification. Using immunoSEQ multiplex PCR, the repertoire was profiled, and TCRdb retains in-frame clones only, with some absent. The V and J calls and the clone size are those of that table, but D and trimming were determined from the DNA. The data contain roughly 320,000 clones, approximately 85% of them singletons. The TCR sequence derives from a human donor in a cohort sampled during active COVID-19. The specimen sequenced was peripheral blood. This chain joins TRBV24-1 and TRBJ1-2, with TRBD1 matching 8 bases. CDR3 residues: CATSDINSPGATGGGYTF. DNA for the CDR3: TGTGCCACCAGTGATATAAACAGCCCGGGGGCAACAGGGGGTGGCTACACCTTC.